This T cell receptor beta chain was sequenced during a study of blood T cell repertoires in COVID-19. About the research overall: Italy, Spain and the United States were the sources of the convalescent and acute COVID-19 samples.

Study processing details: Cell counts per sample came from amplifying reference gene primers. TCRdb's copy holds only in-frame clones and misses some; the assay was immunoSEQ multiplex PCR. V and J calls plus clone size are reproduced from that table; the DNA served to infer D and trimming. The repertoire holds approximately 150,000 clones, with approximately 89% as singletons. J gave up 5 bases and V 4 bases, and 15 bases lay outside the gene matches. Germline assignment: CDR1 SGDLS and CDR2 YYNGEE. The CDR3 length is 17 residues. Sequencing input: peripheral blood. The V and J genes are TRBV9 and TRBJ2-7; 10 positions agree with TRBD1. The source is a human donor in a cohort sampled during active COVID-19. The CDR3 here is CASSKATTGTGEDEQYF. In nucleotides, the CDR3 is TGTGCCAGCAGCAAAGCTACAACCGGGACAGGGGAGGACGAGCAGTACTTC.